These 7 T cell receptor beta chains were all obtained from the same sample, sequenced in a study of cytomegalovirus exposure and HLA in healthy donors. PCR primers comprised 60 Vbeta and 13 Jbeta primers. Only in-frame clones appear in the TCRdb table, and some are missing; sequencing was by immunoSEQ multiplex PCR. The sample gives around 97,000 clones, roughly three quarters of which show up once; approximately 10% is in the top ten. Sequences were obtained from PBMCs. Receptors were obtained from a woman aged 18-29 years in good health and CMV-seropositive.

J is TRBJ2-7 and V is TRBV28; 7 nucleotides agree with TRBD1. The CDR3 has 16 amino acids. Germline V CDR1 and CDR2: MDHEN, SYDVKM. Trimming removed 4 bases from V and 0 bases from J; junction bases left unmatched: 9. The CDR3 DNA reads TGTGCCAGCAGTTCGTCGACAGGGACCGGCTCCTACGAGCAGTACTTC. The encoded protein is CASSSSTGTGSYEQYF.

V and J are TRBV9 and TRBJ2-7, with a tentative D call TRBD2 (7 bases). Germline values: CDR1 SGDLS, CDR2 YYNGEE. The V end was cut by 0 bases, the J end by 6 bases, with 25 bases between. This CDR3 spans 18 amino acids. As DNA, the CDR3 is TGTGCCAGCAGCGTAGGATCCCCCCCGGGGGGAGGGGGATCCGAGCAGTACTTC. Residues: CASSVGSPPGGGGSEQYF.

The chain is built from TRBV6-4 and TRBJ1-2, with D perhaps matching TRBD1 (5 bases). The CDR3 is 15 residues long. Trimming stripped 1 base from V and 4 bases from J, with 13 bases between. Per germline, CDR1 MRHNA and CDR2 SNTAGT. This CDR3 reads CASSDYRGWGYGYTF. DNA for the CDR3: TGTGCCAGCAGTGACTATCGGGGGTGGGGCTATGGCTACACCTTC.

This sequence joins TRBV4-1 and TRBJ2-1; D remains unclear. Trimming cost V 5 bases and J 6 bases, with 11 bases left between them. CDR1 and CDR2 (germline): MGHRA, YSYEKL. The CDR3 covers 13 residues. In DNA form, the CDR3 reads TGCGCCAGCAGCTATCGACACTCCAATGAGCAGTTCTTC. It is translated as CASSYRHSNEQFF.

The chain couples TRBV7-3 to TRBJ1-1; TRBD1 agrees at 7 bases. CDR1 and CDR2 (germline): SGHTA, FQGTGA. The V segment lost 3 bases and the J segment 3 bases; nucleotides outside the gene matches: 4. This CDR3 spans 14 amino acids. CDR3 bases: TGTGCCAGCAGCTTTTCCCAGGGGGACACTGAAGCTTTCTTT. Translating it yields CASSFSQGDTEAFF.

The gene calls are TRBV10-3 and TRBJ1-2; no reliable D call. Trimming took 10 bases from V and 2 from J, leaving 17 bases between them. Per the germline V gene, CDR1 is ENHRY and CDR2 is SYGVKD. The CDR3 consists of 14 residues. The CDR3 region is CATAVKEINYGYTF. The CDR3 DNA is TGTGCCACCGCGGTGAAGGAGATAAACTATGGCTACACCTTC.

The chain combines TRBV27 with TRBJ2-1, with 8 bases that match TRBD2. The CDR3 sequence is 15 residues long. J lost 5 bases, V lost 8 bases, and 11 bases had no gene match. Germline V gene sequence: CDR1 MNHEY, CDR2 SMNVEV (reference sequence). Written as DNA, the CDR3 is TGTGCCAGCCGCTCGGAAGGGACTAGTAACAATGAGCAGTTCTTC. This translates into CASRSEGTSNNEQFF.